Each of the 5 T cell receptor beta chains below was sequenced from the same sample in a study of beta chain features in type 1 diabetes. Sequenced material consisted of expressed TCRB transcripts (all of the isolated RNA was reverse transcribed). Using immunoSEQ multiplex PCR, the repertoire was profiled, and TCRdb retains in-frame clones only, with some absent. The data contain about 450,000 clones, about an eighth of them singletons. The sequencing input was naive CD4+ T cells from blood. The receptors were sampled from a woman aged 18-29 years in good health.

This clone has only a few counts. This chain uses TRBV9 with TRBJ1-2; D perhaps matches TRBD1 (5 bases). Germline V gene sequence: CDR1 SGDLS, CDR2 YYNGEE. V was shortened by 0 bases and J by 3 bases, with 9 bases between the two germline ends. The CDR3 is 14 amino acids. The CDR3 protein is CASSVEGRDYGYTF. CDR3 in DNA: TGTGCCAGCAGCGTAGAGGGCAGGGACTATGGCTACACCTTC.

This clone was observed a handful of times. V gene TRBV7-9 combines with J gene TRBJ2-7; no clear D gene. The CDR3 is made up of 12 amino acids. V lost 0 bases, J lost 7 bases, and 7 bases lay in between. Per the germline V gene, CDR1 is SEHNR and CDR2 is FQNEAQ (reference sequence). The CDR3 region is CASSLALREQYF. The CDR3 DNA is TGTGCCAGCAGCTTAGCGCTGCGGGAGCAGTACTTC.

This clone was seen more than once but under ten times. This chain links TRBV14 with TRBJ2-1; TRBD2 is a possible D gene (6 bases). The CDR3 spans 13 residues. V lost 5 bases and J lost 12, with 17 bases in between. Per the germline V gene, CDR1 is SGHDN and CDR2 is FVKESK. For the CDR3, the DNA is TGTGCCAGCAGCGTCCGCGGGACCCCGGGGCAGTTCTTC. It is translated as CASSVRGTPGQFF.

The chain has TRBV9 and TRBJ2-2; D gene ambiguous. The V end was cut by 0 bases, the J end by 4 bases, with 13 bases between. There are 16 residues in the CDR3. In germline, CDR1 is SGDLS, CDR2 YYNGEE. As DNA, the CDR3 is TGTGCCAGCAGCGTAGGTCGGTCTTTAGGCACCGGGGAGCTGTTTTTT. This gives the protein CASSVGRSLGTGELFF.

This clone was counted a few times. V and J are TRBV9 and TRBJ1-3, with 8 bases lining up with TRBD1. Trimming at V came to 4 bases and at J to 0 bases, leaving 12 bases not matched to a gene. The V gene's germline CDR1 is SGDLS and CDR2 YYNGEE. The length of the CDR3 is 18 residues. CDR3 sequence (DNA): TGTGCCAGCAGCCCCACGAGGGGACAGGCGTCCTCTGGAAACACCATATATTTT. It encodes CASSPTRGQASSGNTIYF. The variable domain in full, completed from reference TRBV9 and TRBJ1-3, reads DSGVTQTPKHLITATGQRVTLRCSPRSGDLSVYWYQQSLDQGLQFLIQYYNGEERAKGNILERFSAQQFPDLHSELNLSSLELGDSALYFCASSPTRGQASSGNTIYFGEGSWLTVV.